The T cell receptor (beta chain) under discussion was sequenced for a study of cytomegalovirus exposure and HLA in healthy donors. Background on the study: Earlier, about 179 million T cells were analyzed, and approximately 110 million unique TCR beta sequences were found among them.

CDR1 and CDR2 (germline): MNHNS, SASEGT. This CDR3 has 14 amino acids. Between the trimmed V and J ends, which lost 6 bases and 4 bases, there was a span of 15 bases. Researchers ran the PCR with 60 Vbeta and 13 Jbeta primers. Sequencing was performed with immunoSEQ multiplex PCR; in TCRdb, only in-frame clones are kept and a portion is missing. The sample shows 130,000 to 150,000 clones, roughly 80% of them seen only once. This sequence was found in a woman in her fifties or sixties in good health and CMV-seronegative. The chain carries TRBV6-1 and TRBJ1-2, with D perhaps matching TRBD1 (6 bases). Sequencing input: PBMCs. In nucleotides, the CDR3 is TGTGCCAGCAGGCCGGGGCAGGGGTTCTATGGCTACACCTTC. Protein: CASRPGQGFYGYTF.